A selection of T cell receptor beta chains follows, all from one sample in a study of Graves' ophthalmopathy and Graves' hyperthyroidism. MiXCR, run by TCRdb on the multiplex PCR reads, gives a single entry per CDR3 protein. The sample holds around 51,000 distinct CDR3 sequences, less than 65% seen once. Sequenced: peripheral blood. Receptor source: an adult man with Graves' ophthalmopathy. Each CDR3 is given with its conserved first and last residue. A D gene is named only where the DNA matches it firmly. Only some rows state a clone size, as once, few, many or a class for expanded clones.

CATGRTAGETQYF | TGTGCCACCGGTAGAACCGCTGGGGAGACCCAGTACTTC | NA | NA | TRBJ2-5 | TRBV15
CASTVGSGNTQYF | TGTGCCAGCACCGTCGGGTCTGGAAACACCCAGTACTTC | NA | NA | TRBJ2-5 | TRBV25-1
CAISEIFSGGRDQETQYF | TGTGCCATCAGTGAGATCTTTAGCGGGGGCCGTGACCAAGAGACCCAGTACTTC | TRBD2 | NA | TRBJ2-5 | TRBV10-3
CASSFPGLPTQYF | TGTGCCAGTAGTTTCCCGGGACTCCCAACTCAGTACTTC | NA | NA | TRBJ2-4 | TRBV7-2
CASSPGRANYEQYF | TGTGCCAGCAGCCCCGGTCGGGCCAACTACGAGCAGTACTTC | NA | NA | TRBJ2-7 | TRBV7-8
CSVVEYRDTEAFF | TGCAGCGTTGTCGAGTACAGGGACACTGAAGCTTTCTTT | NA | NA | TRBJ1-1 | TRBV29-1
CASSPLVSTDTQYF | TGTGCCAGCTCACCACTGGTTAGCACAGATACGCAGTATTTT | NA | few | TRBJ2-3 | TRBV18
CASSLITTSGRNEQFF | TGCGCCAGCAGCCTTATAACGACTAGCGGGAGGAATGAGCAGTTCTTC | TRBD2 | many | TRBJ2-1 | TRBV4-1
CASSGLLAGVNEQFF | TGTGCCAGCAGTGGCTTACTAGCGGGAGTGAATGAGCAGTTCTTC | TRBD2 | once | TRBJ2-1 | TRBV9
CASRGTGVIGYTF | TGTGCCAGCAGAGGGACAGGGGTTATTGGCTACACCTTC | TRBD1 | NA | TRBJ1-2 | TRBV12-3/TRBV12-4
CASPPPTGLQETQYF | TGTGCCAGCCCACCACCGACAGGGCTTCAAGAGACCCAGTACTTC | TRBD1 | NA | TRBJ2-5 | TRBV18
CASSPEGGIGTGELFF | TGCGCCAGCAGCCCAGAGGGGGGTATCGGCACCGGGGAGCTGTTTTTT | NA | NA | TRBJ2-2 | TRBV5-1
CASSSGHFSGNTIYF | TGTGCCAGCAGTTCTGGACATTTCTCTGGAAACACCATATATTTT | NA | many | TRBJ1-3 | TRBV6-1
CAISDRGGNSPLHF | TGTGCCATCAGTGACAGGGGAGGGAATTCACCCCTCCACTTT | NA | few | TRBJ1-6 | TRBV10-3
CASSEHRRGTDTQYF | TGTGCCAGCAGTGAACACAGGCGGGGCACAGATACGCAGTATTTT | NA | NA | TRBJ2-3 | TRBV6-1
CATSQGQVQNQPQHF | TGTGCCACCAGCCAGGGACAGGTTCAAAATCAGCCCCAGCATTTT | TRBD1 | NA | TRBJ1-5 | TRBV15
CSAREEKEGLGLADTQYF | TGCAGTGCTAGAGAGGAGAAAGAGGGACTAGGGTTGGCAGATACGCAGTATTTT | TRBD2 | many | TRBJ2-3 | TRBV20-1
CAVTGDSTSGYGYTF | TGTGCCGTAACAGGGGACTCTACTTCGGGCTATGGCTACACCTTC | TRBD1 | medium-sized | TRBJ1-2 | TRBV2
CATALGGRAGTTEAFF | TGTGCCACCGCCTTAGGGGGGCGGGCAGGGACCACTGAAGCTTTCTTT | NA | NA | TRBJ1-1 | TRBV6-6
CASSLEAGELFF | TGTGCCAGCAGCTTAGAGGCAGGGGAGCTGTTTTTT | NA | NA | TRBJ2-2 | TRBV13
CSARSLLAGTSDTQYF | TGCAGTGCTAGATCCCTTCTAGCGGGAACATCAGATACGCAGTATTTT | TRBD2 | many | TRBJ2-3 | TRBV20-1
CASGLGLEQFF | TGTGCTAGTGGTTTGGGCCTTGAGCAGTTCTTC | NA | NA | TRBJ2-1 | TRBV12-5
CASRPTGLDGYTF | TGTGCCAGCAGGCCAACAGGGCTGGATGGCTACACCTTC | NA | once | TRBJ1-2 | TRBV5-4
CASSITGYSRNGQFF | TGTGCCAGCAGCATAACTGGGTACAGCCGCAACGGGCAGTTCTTC | NA | NA | TRBJ2-1 | TRBV7-3
CAQMGPLRAVLRGQEVIGYTF | NA | NA | NA | TRBJ1-2 | TRBV6-4
CAWNFGIHLTYGYTF | TGTGCCTGGAACTTTGGGATCCATCTTACGTATGGCTACACCTTC | NA | NA | TRBJ1-2 | TRBV30
CASSLDTRPLHF | TGTGCCAGCAGCTTAGATACTCGGCCCCTCCACTTT | NA | NA | TRBJ1-6 | TRBV7-2
CASSVGRQGGQPQHF | TGTGCCAGCAGCGTAGGTAGACAGGGCGGGCAGCCCCAGCATTTT | TRBD1 | NA | TRBJ1-5 | TRBV9
CASSGGSWGSGELFF | TGTGCCAGCAGCGGCGGGAGCTGGGGCTCCGGGGAGCTGTTTTTT | TRBD2 | many | TRBJ2-2 | TRBV9
CASSSPRGQGNSGNAIYF | TGTGCCAGCAGCTCCCCCCGTGGACAGGGGAACTCTGGAAACGCCATATATTTT | TRBD1 | NA | TRBJ1-3 | TRBV5-4
CSGGTANYEQYF | TGCAGCGGGGGGACAGCAAACTACGAGCAGTACTTC | TRBD1 | NA | TRBJ2-7 | TRBV29-1
CASSLMDRGSPLHF | TGTGCCAGCAGTTTAATGGACAGGGGTTCACCCCTCCACTTT | TRBD1 | many | TRBJ1-6 | TRBV27
CSARAANYGYTF | TGCAGTGCTAGAGCAGCTAACTATGGCTACACCTTC | NA | NA | TRBJ1-2 | TRBV20-1
CASSRRLEGGAFF | TGTGCCAGCAGCCGACGGTTGGAGGGAGGAGCTTTCTTT | NA | many | TRBJ1-1 | TRBV6-1
CASSETGGYTF | TGTGCCAGCAGTGAAACAGGGGGCTACACCTTC | NA | NA | TRBJ1-2 | TRBV25-1
CASSPGNNYGYTF | TGTGCCAGCAGCCCGGGGAACAACTATGGCTACACCTTC | NA | many | TRBJ1-2 | TRBV7-3
CASSLARAEQYF | TGTGCCAGCAGCTTAGCTAGGGCCGAGCAGTACTTC | NA | many | TRBJ2-7 | TRBV13
CASSLHRTLGGDIQYF | TGTGCCAGCAGCTTGCACCGCACCCTCGGTGGGGACATTCAGTACTTC | NA | many | TRBJ2-4 | TRBV5-6
CASSHGQGAEHGYAF | TGCGCCAGCAGCCACGGACAGGGGGCGGAACATGGCTACGCCTTC | TRBD1 | NA | TRBJ1-2 | TRBV5-1
CASSVGGGYNEKLFF | TGTGCCAGCAGCGTAGGCGGAGGCTATAATGAAAAACTGTTTTTT | NA | NA | TRBJ1-4 | TRBV9
CASSQGSRLDEKLFF | TGTGCCAGCAGCCAGGGGAGCCGCTTGGATGAAAAACTGTTTTTT | NA | once | TRBJ1-4 | TRBV9
CASSAQGGSGNTIYF | TGTGCCAGCAGCGCTCAGGGGGGCTCTGGAAACACCATATATTTT | TRBD1 | few | TRBJ1-3 | TRBV28